The 22 T cell receptor beta chains below come from one sample, sequenced in a study of CD8 T cells in ankylosing spondylitis. TCRdb redid the calling of the 5' RACE reads with MiXCR, one entry per CDR3 protein. The sample includes roughly 26,000 distinct CDR3 sequences, 13% seen only once; the top ten take under 40%. The sequencing sample was made of blood. The receptor source for this set is a male donor with ankylosing spondylitis or in good health (not recorded which).

In this sample, this clonotype is medium-sized. The J gene is TRBJ2-4, the V gene TRBV5-1; 10 bases fit TRBD2. Germline CDR1 SGHRS, CDR2 YFSETQ. The CDR3 runs to 15 residues. J lost 2 bases, V lost 5 bases, and 4 bases had no gene match. CDR3 DNA sequence: TGCGCCAGCAGTTGGACTAGCGGCTCCAAAAACATTCAGTACTTC. It is translated as CASSWTSGSKNIQYF.

This clonotype was seen only a few times. The chain joins TRBV5-5 to TRBJ2-3; D unclear. This CDR3 has 16 residues. V was clipped by 1 base and J by 1 base, with 13 bases between them. Per germline, CDR1 SGHKS and CDR2 YYEKEE (reference sequence). CDR3 DNA: TGTGCCAGCAGCTTGTTGGTGACCCGGGGCACAGATACGCAGTATTTT. Translation gives CASSLLVTRGTDTQYF.

The J gene is TRBJ2-2, the V gene TRBV14, with D possibly TRBD1 on 5 matching bases. Germline V CDR1 and CDR2: SGHDN, FVKESK. This CDR3 comprises 16 residues. V was shortened by 1 base and J by 3 bases, with 12 bases between the two germline ends. CDR3 nucleotides: TGTGCCAGCAGCCAAGTTCAGGGATCGTACACCGGGGAGCTGTTTTTT. Translated: CASSQVQGSYTGELFF.

This clonotype was found many times. CDR3 sequence: CASSLGWGGELFF. CDR3 sequence (DNA): TGTGCCAGCAGCTTAGGGTGGGGAGGGGAGCTGTTTTTT. The chain joins TRBV7-2 to TRBJ2-2, with D unclear. This CDR3 contains 13 residues. V was cut by 1 base and J by 8 bases, with 8 bases left in between. Germline assignment: CDR1 SGHTA and CDR2 FQGNSA.

The sample holds a few counts of this clonotype. The V and J genes are TRBV6-5 and TRBJ2-7; 9 positions agree with TRBD2. The CDR3 totals 14 residues. V lost 6 bases to trimming and J lost 4 bases; unmatched junction nucleotides: 7. Germline V gives CDR1 MNHEY, CDR2 SVGAGI. In DNA, the CDR3 is TGTGCCAGCAGGGTAGCGGGAGCGGGGTACGAGCAGTACTTC. Translated: CASRVAGAGYEQYF.

This clonotype was picked up many times. The chain is built from TRBV6-5 and TRBJ2-1; TRBD2 might be the D (6 bases). The CDR3 covers 15 residues. V was cut by 2 bases and J by 4 bases, with 12 bases left in between. Per the germline V gene, CDR1 is MNHEY and CDR2 is SVGAGI. CDR3: CASSYGGSIYNEQFF. The CDR3 DNA reads as TGTGCCAGCAGTTACGGGGGGTCTATTTACAATGAGCAGTTCTTC.

In this sample, this clonotype turned up many times. The chain recombines TRBV5-1 with TRBJ2-1; TRBD1 matches 10 bases. CDR1 SGHRS and CDR2 YFSETQ come from the germline V gene. The CDR3 runs 16 residues. The junction had 8 bases not matched to a gene; V was cut back by 4 bases and J by 4 bases. CDR3 bases: TGCGCCAGCAGCATAGTGACAGGGGGCGATTACAATGAGCAGTTCTTC. It translates to CASSIVTGGDYNEQFF.

The DNA for the CDR3 is TGTGCCAGTGGATGGGGCGACTCCTACAATGAGCAGTTCTTC. Amino acid sequence: CASGWGDSYNEQFF. The V and J genes are TRBV12-3 or TRBV12-4 and TRBJ2-1, with TRBD1 as a possible D gene (5 bases). V lost 9 bases and J 0 bases, leaving 12 bases between the germline ends. The CDR3 consists of 14 residues.

By share, this clonotype counts as large (0.1 to 1%). J is TRBJ1-6 and V is TRBV9, with D unresolved. Germline V CDR1 and CDR2: SGDLS, YYNGEE. Trimming took off 6 bases at V and 3 bases at J, with 16 bases between the two ends. CDR3 length equals 16 residues. The CDR3 loop reads CASTREAANYNSPLHF. CDR3 DNA: TGTGCCAGCACCCGTGAGGCCGCAAACTATAATTCACCCCTCCACTTT.

This clonotype has at least ten counts. The chain recombines TRBV10-3 with TRBJ2-3; 7 nucleotides align to TRBD1. The CDR3 extends over 13 amino acids. Germline loops: CDR1 ENHRY, CDR2 SYGVKD. Trimming removed 10 bases from V and 2 bases from J; junction bases left unmatched: 6. In DNA, the CDR3 is TGTGCCACCGTGGACAGGCCCACAGATACGCAGTATTTT. Its translation: CATVDRPTDTQYF.

V gene TRBV28 combines with J gene TRBJ2-2, with TRBD2 matching 10 bases. Per germline, CDR1 MDHEN and CDR2 SYDVKM. Trimming took 3 bases from V and 3 from J; bases not matched to a gene: 7. The CDR3 is made up of 17 amino acids. Here the CDR3 DNA reads TGTGCCAGCAGTTTTATTAGCGGGGGGCTGGACACCGGGGAGCTGTTTTTT. Its translation is CASSFISGGLDTGELFF.

Only a few counts were recorded for this clonotype. V is TRBV19 and J is TRBJ2-7; 9 positions agree with TRBD1. Germline CDR1 is LNHDA and CDR2 is SQIVND (reference sequence). V lost 5 bases to trimming and J lost 6 bases; unmatched junction nucleotides: 2. The CDR3 length is 12 residues. CDR3 DNA sequence: TGTGCCAGTAGTTGGGACAGGGCCGAGCAGTACTTC. Translated, it gives CASSWDRAEQYF.

This clonotype was detected many times. The V gene is TRBV6-5, the J gene TRBJ1-2; D remains ambiguous. With 3 bases removed from V and 1 base from J, the gap between germline ends came to 12 bases. The CDR3 is made up of 15 amino acids. Germline V gene sequence: CDR1 MNHEY, CDR2 SVGAGI. CDR3 nucleotides: TGTGCCAGCAGTTATCGTTGGGAGTATAACTATGGCTACACCTTC. Translated: CASSYRWEYNYGYTF.

The CDR3 DNA reads as TGTGCCAGCAGCCCCCCGGCGCTCCGAGAGCAGTTCTTC. This translates into CASSPPALREQFF. V gene TRBV28 combines with J gene TRBJ2-1, with D uncertain. The CDR3 has 13 amino acids. The V gene lost 6 bases and the J gene lost 10 bases, with 16 bases spanning the gap. Germline V gives CDR1 MDHEN, CDR2 SYDVKM.

This clonotype was seen ten or more times. This rearrangement joins TRBV28 to TRBJ2-7, with 7 nucleotides matching TRBD1. The CDR3 runs 12 residues. V was clipped by 7 bases and J by 4 bases; unmatched bases: 4. In germline, CDR1 is MDHEN, CDR2 SYDVKM. This CDR3 is CASKTGRYEQYF. The CDR3 nucleotides read TGTGCCAGCAAGACAGGGCGGTACGAGCAGTACTTC.

This clonotype was observed at least ten times. V is TRBV9 and J is TRBJ2-1; D call uncertain. Deletions cut 5 bases from V and 0 bases from J, with 15 bases between. The CDR3 is 16 amino acids. Germline V gives CDR1 SGDLS, CDR2 YYNGEE. CDR3 sequence reads: CASSRLGRNSYNEQFF. CDR3 nucleotides: TGTGCCAGCAGTCGGTTAGGACGCAACTCCTACAATGAGCAGTTCTTC.

The chain combines TRBV2 with TRBJ2-3; no definite D call. In germline, CDR1 is SNHLY, CDR2 FYNNEI. Trimming took off 2 bases at V and 7 bases at J, with 7 bases between the two ends. The CDR3 spans 12 residues. The CDR3 DNA reads as TGTGCCAGCAGTGAAAGGCGGAATACGCAGTATTTT. Translating gives CASSERRNTQYF.

This chain links TRBV6-5 with TRBJ1-5; D unresolved. The germline gives CDR1 MNHEY, CDR2 SVGAGI. The CDR3 totals 14 residues. Trimming took off 3 bases at V and 4 bases at J, with 10 bases between the two ends. CDR3 protein: CASSYGGENQPQHF. The CDR3 DNA sequence: TGTGCCAGCAGTTATGGCGGGGAAAATCAGCCCCAGCATTTT.

Many counts were recorded for this clonotype. The chain carries TRBV27 and TRBJ2-3, with 8 nucleotides matching TRBD1. The CDR3 covers 15 residues. V lost 5 bases and J lost 1; bases outside the gene matches: 5. Looked up from germline, CDR1 is MNHEY and CDR2 is SMNVEV (reference sequence). CDR3 residues: CASSPQTGGTDTQYF. The DNA of the CDR3 is TGTGCCAGCAGTCCGCAGACAGGGGGCACAGATACGCAGTATTTT.

The chain couples TRBV27 to TRBJ2-3; 7 nucleotides agree with TRBD1. Germline V gives CDR1 MNHEY, CDR2 SMNVEV (reference sequence). This CDR3 has 15 residues. V was pared by 5 bases and J by 5 bases, with 10 bases of the junction left unmatched. CDR3 DNA: TGTGCCAGCAGTCCCCGAAAGGGGGCGAGAGATACGCAGTATTTT. Encoded protein: CASSPRKGARDTQYF.

This clonotype was observed many times. This sequence joins TRBV20-1 and TRBJ2-1; 11 positions match TRBD2. This CDR3 has 16 residues. Per germline, CDR1 DFQATT and CDR2 SNEGSKA (reference sequence). The DNA for the CDR3 is TGCAGCACGTTAGCGGGAGGGTTAAACTCCTACAATGAGCAGTTCTTC. Amino acid sequence: CSTLAGGLNSYNEQFF.

In DNA, the CDR3 is TGTGCCAGCAGCTTAATTGCCGGGACTAACGAGCAGTATTTT. It codes for CASSLIAGTNEQYF. This sequence joins TRBV7-3 and TRBJ2-3; 7 nucleotides align to TRBD2. Germline-derived CDR1 and CDR2 are SGHTA and FQGTGA. V dropped 1 base and J dropped 11; count of bases not matched to a gene: 9. The CDR3 covers 14 residues.